The rows below give T cell receptor beta chains drawn from one sample of a study of post-analysis software for immune sequencing data. One entry per CDR3 protein results from TCRdb running MiXCR on the PCR reads. The sample yields 150,000 or so distinct CDR3 sequences, around 36% seen once. The specimen comprised blood, sampled after autologous hematopoietic stem cell transplantation. The origin of the receptors is a girl between 10 and 17 years old with multiple sclerosis. CDR3s include the opening cysteine and the closing phenylalanine or tryptophan. D genes are given only for firm matches.

j_gene	v_gene	d_gene	CDR3aa
TRBJ2-1	TRBV3-1	.	CASSQDLRGALNEQFF
TRBJ2-1	TRBV7-9	TRBD2	CASSSLAGEGNEQFF
TRBJ2-5	TRBV20-1	.	CSAADPRQETQYF
TRBJ2-1	TRBV6-2/TRBV6-3	TRBD1	CASSRDRASYNEQFF
TRBJ2-3	TRBV29-1	.	CSVERGSGDTQYF
TRBJ2-7	TRBV29-1	.	CSVEGEEQGDGYEQYF
TRBJ2-7	TRBV18	.	CASSTKNEQYF
TRBJ2-3	TRBV6-1	TRBD2	CASARLAGGVSTDTQYF
TRBJ1-2	TRBV11-2	.	CASSLGGDPGRSGYTF
TRBJ1-4	TRBV28	TRBD1	CASSPRQGIRTNEKLFF
TRBJ2-7	TRBV6-2/TRBV6-3	.	CASSYSKRRGYEQYF
TRBJ2-5	TRBV20-1	.	CSASQTGTQGGETQYF
.	TRBV5-1	TRBD1	CASSPVGQGRETQYF
TRBJ1-2	TRBV20-1	.	CSAREPTGFYGYTF
TRBJ1-2	TRBV18	.	CASSTNHQDGYTF
TRBJ2-1	TRBV2	.	CASQPPGQATYNEQFF
TRBJ2-3	TRBV28	TRBD2	CASSPLAGEADTQYF
TRBJ2-1	TRBV10-3	TRBD2	CAISESVGLTSSYNEQFF
TRBJ1-2	TRBV7-9	.	CASSFQLSGYTF
TRBJ2-7	TRBV27	.	CASRQSRDSYEQYF
TRBJ2-2	TRBV29-1	.	CSVRTYGELFF
TRBJ2-1	TRBV7-2	TRBD2	CASSLGLAGVVGEQFF
TRBJ1-1	TRBV7-9	.	CASSSRPGTEAFF
TRBJ2-1	TRBV12-3/TRBV12-4	TRBD1	CASSKNPGQKFYNEQFF
TRBJ2-2	TRBV2	TRBD1	CASSVQGAIGELFF
TRBJ2-2	TRBV27	.	CASSPRLGGTGELFF
TRBJ2-5	TRBV11-1	TRBD1	CASSSTGGWEQYF
TRBJ2-1	TRBV6-6	.	CASSYPYNEQFF
TRBJ2-5	TRBV6-2/TRBV6-3	.	CASSGGALKETQYF
TRBJ2-1	TRBV5-5	.	CASSLATRTLGSNEQFF
TRBJ2-3	TRBV12-3/TRBV12-4	TRBD2	CASSLARGLAGVLGTDTQYF
TRBJ2-4	TRBV7-9	TRBD2	CASSLAAGVKEQYF
TRBJ1-5	TRBV12-3/TRBV12-4	TRBD1	CASSTAGGHQPQHF
TRBJ2-6	TRBV28	.	CASSPTGTNSGANVLTF
TRBJ2-7	TRBV6-1	TRBD2	CASSEERTSRYEQYF
TRBJ1-2	TRBV28	TRBD1	CASSFTAGGYGYTF
TRBJ2-7	TRBV10-3	TRBD1	CATRTGSSYEQYF
TRBJ2-7	TRBV5-1	TRBD2	CASRLAGYEQYF
TRBJ2-1	TRBV20-1	TRBD2	CSANSGRANEQFF
TRBJ2-3	TRBV2	.	CASSDRYTRYF
TRBJ2-1	TRBV27	.	CASSWASYNEQFF
TRBJ2-1	TRBV20-1	.	CSARLTGPHNEQFF
TRBJ2-5	TRBV12-3/TRBV12-4	TRBD2	CASSKWGGQETQYF
TRBJ2-7	TRBV9	.	CASSGADSYEQYF
TRBJ2-3	TRBV10-3	TRBD2	CAISRLAGADTQYF
TRBJ2-1	TRBV12-3/TRBV12-4	.	CASSNPGDNEQFF
.	TRBV5-4	TRBD2	CASSLTGRAFSEQYF
.	TRBV11-2	TRBD2	CASSLLAGGRYEQYF
TRBJ2-5	TRBV20-1	TRBD1	CSAPWTGGQETQYF
TRBJ2-3	TRBV20-1	TRBD2	CSAEAGTSVTDTQYF
TRBJ1-2	TRBV11-3	.	CASNPAARWSSSSSGLYGYTF
.	TRBV4-1	.	CASSLLGQRDEQYF
TRBJ2-1	TRBV9	.	CASGPHNEQFF
TRBJ2-7	TRBV27	TRBD1	CTSSFFRDRGIHEQYF
TRBJ2-7	TRBV5-1	TRBD2	CANSLGEGIYEQYF
TRBJ2-7	TRBV20-1	.	CSARPRGTYEQYF
TRBJ2-7	TRBV12-3/TRBV12-4	.	CASSLASSVNEQYF